Following are 23 T cell receptor beta chains from one sample sequenced in a study of cytomegalovirus exposure and HLA in healthy donors. PCR was performed using 60 Vbeta and 13 Jbeta primers. This table comes from immunoSEQ multiplex PCR, and its TCRdb copy is limited to in-frame clones, with some not included. The table has approximately 170,000 clones, 60% to 80% seen once. Material: PBMCs. The receptors stem from a woman between 35 and 50 years old in good health and CMV-seropositive.

The chain uses TRBV5-1 and TRBJ1-3; a possible D gene is TRBD1 (6 bases). Trimming cost V 3 bases and J 2 bases, with 12 bases left between them. The CDR3 consists of 15 residues. CDR1 is SGHRS and CDR2 is YFSETQ in the germline V gene. The chain's CDR3 is CASSSAGTTGNTIYF. The CDR3 nucleotides are TGCGCCAGCAGCTCGGCCGGGACAACTGGAAACACCATATATTTT.

CDR3 protein: CASSASDRGSAEAFF. CDR3 DNA: TGTGCCAGCAGCGCCTCGGACAGGGGGAGCGCTGAAGCTTTCTTT. This chain connects TRBV2 to TRBJ1-1; 10 positions match TRBD1. This CDR3 is 15 amino acids long. V was pared by 6 bases and J by 6 bases, with 10 bases of the junction left unmatched. Germline loops: CDR1 SNHLY, CDR2 FYNNEI.

The chain recombines TRBV7-9 with TRBJ1-2; weak D call: TRBD1 (5 bases). Trimming removed 3 bases from V and 2 bases from J, with 10 bases in between. This CDR3 has 14 residues. CDR1 is SEHNR, CDR2 FQNEAQ, per germline (reference sequence). CDR3 in amino acids: CASSFSGSNYGYTF. The DNA for the CDR3 is TGTGCCAGCAGCTTTTCAGGGTCGAACTATGGCTACACCTTC.

Here the CDR3 reads CASSLGPHRGIPDTQYF. DNA of the CDR3: TGCGCCAGCAGCTTGGGCCCGCACAGGGGAATCCCAGATACGCAGTATTTT. This chain joins TRBV5-1 and TRBJ2-3; 7 nucleotides agree with TRBD1. V gave up 0 bases and J gave up 4 bases; unmatched junction bases: 11. Germline CDR1 SGHRS, CDR2 YFSETQ. The CDR3 is 17 amino acids.

Note on this clone: One end of the junction does not line up with germline, which may come from a read error. The V call is TRBV5-1, the J call TRBJ2-4, with a tentative D call TRBD2 (7 bases). This CDR3 has 19 amino acids. CDR1 SGHRS and CDR2 YFSETQ come from the germline V gene. CDR3 DNA sequence: TGCGCCAGCAGTTTGGACGACAGGACGGGGGGTATAGCCAAAAACATTCAGTACTTC. It translates to CASSLDDRTGGIAKNIQYF.

V and J are TRBV7-2 and TRBJ2-3; 8 bases agree with TRBD2. The CDR3 is made up of 14 amino acids. CDR1 is SGHTA and CDR2 is FQGNSA in the germline V gene. Unmatched junction bases numbered 4, after V lost 2 bases and J lost 6 bases. CDR3 in amino acids: CASSLSGSSDTQYF. CDR3 sequence (DNA): TGTGCCAGCAGCTTAAGCGGGAGTTCGGATACGCAGTATTTT.

The rearrangement uses TRBV7-8 and TRBJ1-2, with no clear D. Looked up from germline, CDR1 is SGHVS and CDR2 is FQNEAQ. This CDR3 is 15 amino acids long. V gave up 1 base and J gave up 4 bases, with 13 bases separating them. CDR3 nucleotides: TGTGCCAGCAGCTTAGGAGTGAAGGAGGGCTATGGCTACACCTTC. The encoded protein is CASSLGVKEGYGYTF.

J is TRBJ1-3 and V is TRBV19; D not resolved. The germline gives CDR1 LNHDA, CDR2 SQIVND (reference sequence). Deletions cut 3 bases from V and 4 bases from J, with 16 bases between. The CDR3 is 16 amino acids. The CDR3 region is CASSMEGKTSGNTIYF. CDR3 bases: TGTGCCAGTAGTATGGAAGGGAAGACTAGCGGAAACACCATATATTTT. Full variable domain (remainder filled in from reference TRBV19 and TRBJ1-3): DGGITQSPKYLFRKEGQNVTLSCEQNLNHDAMYWYRQDPGQGLRLIYYSQIVNDFQKGDIAEGYSVSREKKESFPLTVTSAQKNPTAFYLCASSMEGKTSGNTIYFGEGSWLTVV.

The rearrangement uses TRBV11-2 and TRBJ1-4; D perhaps matches TRBD1 (6 bases). Germline V CDR1 and CDR2: SGHAT, FQNNGV. The CDR3 is 16 amino acids. V shed 0 bases and J shed 5 bases, with 13 bases lying between them. The CDR3 DNA sequence: TGTGCCAGCAGCTTAGATCTCGGTAGGGGGAATGAAAAACTGTTTTTT. Protein: CASSLDLGRGNEKLFF.

V usage is TRBV5-6 and J usage is TRBJ2-2; the match to TRBD1 covers 9 bases. V was clipped by 1 base and J by 3 bases; unmatched bases: 10. Germline V gene data show CDR1 as SGHDT and CDR2 as YYEEEE. CDR3 size: 18 residues. This CDR3 is CASSLSYSGTGYTGELFF. Here the CDR3 DNA reads TGTGCCAGCAGCTTGTCCTACTCCGGGACAGGGTACACCGGGGAGCTGTTTTTT. Supplemented by reference TRBV5-6 and TRBJ2-2, the full variable domain reads DAGVTQSPTHLIKTRGQQVTLRCSPKSGHDTVSWYQQALGQGPQFIFQYYEEEERQRGNFPDRFSGHQFPNYSSELNVNALLLGDSALYLCASSLSYSGTGYTGELFFGEGSRLTVL.

The V gene is TRBV11-2, the J gene TRBJ1-2; tentative D call: TRBD1 (5 bases). Germline V lookup: CDR1 SGHAT, CDR2 FQNNGV. V shed 4 bases and J shed 5 bases, with 14 bases lying between them. The CDR3 covers 14 residues. CDR3 in amino acids: CASSSPGGPYGYTF. The CDR3 region has the DNA TGTGCCAGCAGCTCTCCGGGGGGACCATATGGCTACACCTTC.

This sequence joins TRBV7-9 and TRBJ2-3; the D gene is possibly TRBD1 (5 bases). V was trimmed by 5 bases and J by 4 bases, leaving 7 bases between them. There are 12 residues in the CDR3. Germline CDR1 is SEHNR and CDR2 is FQNEAQ (reference sequence). The CDR3 sequence is CASSDSSDTQYF. CDR3 sequence (DNA): TGTGCCAGCAGCGACAGTTCAGATACGCAGTATTTT.

The chain combines TRBV12-5 with TRBJ1-2; TRBD1 might be the D (6 bases). Trimming cost V 7 bases and J 4 bases, with 19 bases left between them. The CDR3 runs 15 residues. Germline lookup yields CDR1 LGHNT and CDR2 FRNRAP. The CDR3 reads CASAREAGDLYGYTF. The DNA of the CDR3 is TGTGCTAGTGCCCGGGAGGCAGGGGACCTCTATGGCTACACCTTC.

The genes are TRBV7-8 and TRBJ1-2; D may be TRBD1 (5 bases). V shed 8 bases and J shed 4 bases, with 14 bases lying between them. The germline gives CDR1 SGHVS, CDR2 FQNEAQ. The CDR3 consists of 13 residues. CDR3 region: CASGGRAPYGYTF. The CDR3 nucleotides are TGTGCCAGCGGTGGCAGGGCACCCTATGGCTACACCTTC.

The V call is TRBV9, the J call TRBJ2-5; the D gene is possibly TRBD1 (6 bases). CDR1 and CDR2 (germline): SGDLS, YYNGEE. The germline V and J ends were trimmed by 5 bases and 4 bases, with 15 bases remaining between them. CDR3 length: 14 amino acids. This chain's CDR3 is CASSEQGSGETQYF. In DNA, the CDR3 is TGTGCCAGCAGTGAACAGGGAAGTGGAGAGACCCAGTACTTC.

J is TRBJ2-2 and V is TRBV19, with D possibly being TRBD1 (6 bases). V was trimmed by 7 bases and J by 3 bases, leaving 12 bases between them. The germline gives CDR1 LNHDA, CDR2 SQIVND (reference sequence). This CDR3 has 14 amino acids. CDR3 sequence: CASIDRKYTGELFF. CDR3 coding DNA: TGTGCCAGTATCGACAGGAAATACACCGGGGAGCTGTTTTTT.

The rearrangement joins TRBV7-8 to TRBJ1-5, with 9 bases fitting TRBD1. The germline V gene encodes CDR1 SGHVS and CDR2 FQNEAQ. The CDR3 sequence is 18 residues long. The junction had 15 bases not matched to a gene; V was cut back by 5 bases and J by 4 bases. The CDR3 region is CASSKLVGQGYLNQPQHF. Written as DNA, the CDR3 is TGTGCCAGCAGCAAACTAGTTGGACAGGGGTATTTGAATCAGCCCCAGCATTTT.

As regards this clone: Additional DNA sequences in this sample encode the identical CDR3. The gene calls are TRBV6-5 and TRBJ1-2, with 7 bases fitting TRBD1. With 5 bases clipped from V and 2 bases from J, the junction kept 5 bases outside the gene matches. Per the germline V gene, CDR1 is MNHEY and CDR2 is SVGAGI. This CDR3 has 14 residues. This CDR3 is CASSPTGSNYGYTF. DNA of the CDR3: TGTGCCAGCAGTCCGACAGGGTCAAACTATGGCTACACCTTC.

The chain recombines TRBV6-4 with TRBJ2-3, with D uncertain. The germline V gene has CDR1 MRHNA and CDR2 SNTAGT. V lost 6 bases to trimming and J lost 2 bases, with 9 bases between them. The CDR3 spans 13 residues. Here the CDR3 DNA reads TGTGCCAGCAGCGAACAGCCCACAGATACGCAGTATTTT. It encodes CASSEQPTDTQYF.

The CDR3: CASSSGQGSEKLFF. CDR3 in DNA: TGTGCCAGCAGCTCGGGACAGGGGTCGGAAAAACTGTTTTTT. The chain links TRBV11-3 to TRBJ1-4; 10 positions agree with TRBD1. This CDR3 contains 14 residues. J lost 8 bases, V lost 4 bases, and 4 bases had no gene match. Looked up from germline, CDR1 is SGHNT and CDR2 is YENEEA. Complete variable domain (other parts from reference TRBV11-3 and TRBJ1-4): EAGVVQSPRYKIIEKKQPVAFWCNPISGHNTLYWYLQNLGQGPELLIRYENEEAVDDSQLPKDRFSAERLKGVDSTLKIQPAELGDSAVYLCASSSGQGSEKLFFGSGTQLSVL.

The chain uses TRBV29-1 and TRBJ1-6, with TRBD1 as a possible D gene (5 bases). CDR1 is SQVTM and CDR2 is ANQGSEA in the germline V gene. V was clipped by 3 bases and J by 9 bases, with 18 bases between them. This CDR3 comprises 15 residues. The CDR3 region is CSVDGNTGLGSPLHF. The CDR3 nucleotides are TGCAGCGTTGACGGCAATACAGGCTTGGGTTCACCCCTCCACTTT.

This clone has only one observation. The chain combines TRBV25-1 with TRBJ2-7; D gene ambiguous. Germline V CDR1 and CDR2: MGHDK, SYGVNS. The CDR3 has 14 amino acids. With 2 bases removed from V and 3 bases from J, the gap between germline ends came to 11 bases. In DNA form, the CDR3 reads TGTGCCAGCAGTGAACGCGGCAGAGACTACGAGCAGTACTTC. It yields the protein CASSERGRDYEQYF.

The chain has TRBV29-1 and TRBJ2-7, with D perhaps matching TRBD2 (6 bases). Trimming took off 4 bases at V and 5 bases at J, with 18 bases between the two ends. CDR3 length equals 14 residues. Per germline, CDR1 SQVTM and CDR2 ANQGSEA. The CDR3, as DNA: TGCAGCGTTGGGAGGGGAACGTCCCCCAACGAGCAGTACTTC. Translating gives CSVGRGTSPNEQYF.